This T cell receptor beta chain was captured in a study of blood T cell repertoires in COVID-19. Study details: The study drew acute and convalescent COVID-19 samples from the United States, Italy and Spain. PBMCs, B-cell-depleted T cells, or T cells were the source of the cDNA or gDNA that made up the material.

The CDR3 loop spans 14 amino acids. Germline loops: CDR1 LGHNT, CDR2 FRNRAP. The V segment lost 5 bases and the J segment 5 bases; nucleotides outside the gene matches: 8. The authors' processing: Nucleated cell number was recorded as an estimate derived from reference gene primer amplification. The protocol was immunoSEQ multiplex PCR, while the TCRdb copy is restricted to in-frame clones and leaves out a portion. V and J calls plus clone size are reproduced from that table; the DNA served to infer D and trimming. The sample gives over 200,000 clones, about 85% of which show up once; 15% to 20% is in the top ten.

The V and J genes are TRBV12-5 and TRBJ2-5; 7 nucleotides match TRBD2. The sequenced sample was peripheral blood. This sequence originates from a woman over 75 with active or convalescent COVID-19. The CDR3 nucleotides read TGTGCTAGTGGTCCATCCCTGGGGGGGGAGACCCAGTACTTC. Translation: CASGPSLGGETQYF. Complete variable domain (other parts from reference TRBV12-5 and TRBJ2-5): DARVTQTPRHKVTEMGQEVTMRCQPILGHNTVFWYRQTMMQGLELLAYFRNRAPLDDSGMPKDRFSAEMPDATLATLKIQPSEPRDSAVYFCASGPSLGGETQYFGPGTRLLVL.